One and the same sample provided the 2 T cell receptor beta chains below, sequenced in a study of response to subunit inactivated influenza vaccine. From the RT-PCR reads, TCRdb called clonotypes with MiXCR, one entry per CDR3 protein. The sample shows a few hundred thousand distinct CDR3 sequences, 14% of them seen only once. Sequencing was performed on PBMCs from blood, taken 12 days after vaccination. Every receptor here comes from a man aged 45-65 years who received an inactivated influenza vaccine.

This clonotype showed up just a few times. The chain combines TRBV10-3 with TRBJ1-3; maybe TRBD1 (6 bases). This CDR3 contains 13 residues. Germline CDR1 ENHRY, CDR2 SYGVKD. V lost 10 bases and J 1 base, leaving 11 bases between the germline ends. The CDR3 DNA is TGTGCCACGAGGGGGGGATCTGGAAACACCATATATTTT. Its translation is CATRGGSGNTIYF.

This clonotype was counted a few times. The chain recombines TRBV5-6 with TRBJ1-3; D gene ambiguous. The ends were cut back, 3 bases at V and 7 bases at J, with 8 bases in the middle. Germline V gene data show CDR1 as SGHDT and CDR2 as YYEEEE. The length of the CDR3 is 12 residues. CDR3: CASSWGGNTIYF. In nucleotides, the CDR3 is TGTGCCAGCAGCTGGGGTGGCAACACCATATATTTT.